These 10 T cell receptor beta chains were all obtained from the same sample, sequenced in a study of cytomegalovirus exposure and HLA in healthy donors. The primer mix had 60 Vbeta and 13 Jbeta primers. The repertoire was sequenced with immunoSEQ multiplex PCR; TCRdb's copy has only in-frame clones and lacks some. The sample consists of around 99,000 clones, around 77% of them appearing once. Sequenced input: PBMCs. These receptors all come from a man in his forties in good health and CMV-seronegative.

V and J are TRBV7-9 and TRBJ1-5; the match to TRBD1 covers 9 bases. The CDR3 has 17 residues. With V trimmed by 1 base and J by 2 bases, 6 bases remained unmatched. CDR1 and CDR2 from the germline V gene are SEHNR and FQNEAQ (reference sequence). The CDR3 reads CASSLGRQGVGNQPQHF. The CDR3 nucleotides read TGTGCCAGCAGCTTAGGGAGACAGGGGGTGGGCAATCAGCCCCAGCATTTT.

The rearrangement uses TRBV5-4 and TRBJ2-7; 8 bases agree with TRBD1. With 2 bases clipped from V and 3 bases from J, the junction kept 4 bases outside the gene matches. Germline values: CDR1 SGHNT, CDR2 YYREEE (reference sequence). The CDR3 contains 14 residues. The CDR3 sequence: CASSFTGGNYEQYF. CDR3 nucleotides: TGTGCCAGCAGCTTTACAGGGGGTAACTACGAGCAGTACTTC.

This clone showed up just once. The chain combines TRBV7-9 with TRBJ2-2; a possible D gene is TRBD1 (5 bases). V lost 5 bases and J lost 5, with 18 bases in between. This CDR3 region has 16 residues. The germline CDR1 and CDR2 sequences are SEHNR and FQNEAQ (reference sequence). As DNA, the CDR3 is TGTGCCAGCAGCCCAAGGATGGTAGCAGGGACCGGGGAGCTGTTTTTT. The encoded protein is CASSPRMVAGTGELFF.

The chain uses TRBV5-1 and TRBJ1-1; D is unclear. Germline V gene data show CDR1 as SGHRS and CDR2 as YFSETQ. V lost 1 base and J lost 4, with 8 bases in between. The CDR3 loop spans 13 amino acids. The CDR3 loop reads CASSLTYSTEAFF. The DNA for the CDR3 is TGCGCCAGCAGCTTGACCTACTCCACTGAAGCTTTCTTT.

The rearrangement uses TRBV7-6 and TRBJ2-7; TRBD1 might be the D (5 bases). The germline CDR1 and CDR2 sequences are SGHVS and FNYEAQ. V was cut by 6 bases and J by 1 base, with 10 bases left in between. The CDR3 totals 13 residues. The CDR3 loop is CASSQGGSYEQYF. The CDR3 coding sequence is TGTGCCAGCAGTCAGGGCGGATCCTACGAGCAGTACTTC.

This clone has only one observation. This chain links TRBV19 with TRBJ1-1; maybe TRBD1 (5 bases). The germline gives CDR1 LNHDA, CDR2 SQIVND (reference sequence). The CDR3 has 14 residues. The ends were cut back, 6 bases at V and 0 bases at J, with 11 bases in the middle. DNA for the CDR3: TGTGCCAGTAGCCGGGAGGGGCTGAACACTGAAGCTTTCTTT. Translating it yields CASSREGLNTEAFF. The full variable domain, rest sourced from reference TRBV19 and TRBJ1-1, is DGGITQSPKYLFRKEGQNVTLSCEQNLNHDAMYWYRQDPGQGLRLIYYSQIVNDFQKGDIAEGYSVSREKKESFPLTVTSAQKNPTAFYLCASSREGLNTEAFFGQGTRLTVV.

CDR3 coding DNA: TGTGCCAGCAGCCCTAGCGGATTTTACAATGAGCAGTTCTTC. It translates to CASSPSGFYNEQFF. The rearrangement links TRBV7-8 to TRBJ2-1, with 7 bases matching TRBD2. This CDR3 is 14 amino acids long. The V gene's germline CDR1 is SGHVS and CDR2 FQNEAQ. Losses at the gene ends were 5 bases for V and 4 bases for J; bases not matched to a gene: 5.

This clone was picked up one time. The chain recombines TRBV6-5 with TRBJ2-7, with TRBD1 identical over 9 bases. The CDR3 is made up of 14 amino acids. The ends lost 6 bases at V and 3 bases at J; junction bases unmatched: 6. Germline V gene sequence: CDR1 MNHEY, CDR2 SVGAGI. The chain's CDR3 is CASRRTGEDYEQYF. DNA for the CDR3: TGTGCCAGCAGGAGGACAGGGGAAGACTACGAGCAGTACTTC.

This chain links TRBV7-8 with TRBJ2-1; tentatively, D is TRBD2 (6 bases). The CDR3 loop spans 14 amino acids. Germline V gives CDR1 SGHVS, CDR2 FQNEAQ. V gave up 3 bases and J gave up 6 bases, with 12 bases separating them. Here the CDR3 DNA reads TGTGCCAGCAGCTTGGGGGACTTCTTCAATGAGCAGTTCTTC. Amino acid sequence: CASSLGDFFNEQFF.

This chain connects TRBV5-1 to TRBJ2-2; TRBD2 agrees at 7 bases. There are 18 residues in the CDR3. CDR1 and CDR2 from the germline V gene are SGHRS and YFSETQ. The V and J ends lost 4 bases and 4 bases, in that order; junction bases with no gene match: 16. The CDR3 loop reads CASSLLSAGALGTGELFF. CDR3 in DNA: TGCGCCAGCAGCCTCCTATCTGCGGGAGCTTTGGGCACCGGGGAGCTGTTTTTT.